The 15 T cell receptor beta chains listed next were all sequenced from one sample in a study of spatial heterogeneity in lung cancer. Time point: sample taken at primary tumor resection. TCRdb recomputed calls from the 5' RACE reads with MiXCR, one row per CDR3 protein. The repertoire holds tens of thousands of distinct CDR3 sequences, with roughly 8% as singletons. Here the sequenced sample was PBMCs, taken at surgery. These receptors originate from a male donor with early-stage non-small cell lung cancer.

A few counts support this clonotype. J is TRBJ2-5 and V is TRBV6-2 or TRBV6-3; a possible D gene is TRBD2 (5 bases). Germline V gene data show CDR1 as MNHEY and CDR2 as SVGEGT. CDR3 length equals 13 residues. V was cut by 5 bases and J by 3 bases, with 10 bases left in between. CDR3 DNA sequence: TGTGCCAGCAGTAAGCGGTCGGAAGAGACCCAGTACTTC. Its translation: CASSKRSEETQYF.

CDR3 in amino acids: CASSYRGRTEAFF. The DNA for the CDR3 is TGTGCCAGCAGCTACAGAGGGCGCACTGAAGCTTTCTTT. This sequence joins TRBV11-2 and TRBJ1-1; D remains ambiguous. The CDR3 spans 13 residues. Germline CDR1 and CDR2: SGHAT and FQNNGV. V gave up 4 bases and J gave up 4 bases, with 10 bases separating them.

This clonotype occurred many times. The chain carries TRBV9 and TRBJ2-3, with D possibly being TRBD2 (5 bases). The V gene lost 0 bases and the J gene lost 6 bases, with 11 bases spanning the gap. The length of the CDR3 is 14 residues. CDR1 and CDR2 from the germline V gene are SGDLS and YYNGEE. The CDR3 DNA is TGTGCCAGCAGCGTAGGAGCGGCCAGCGATACGCAGTATTTT. Protein product: CASSVGAASDTQYF.

In this sample, this clonotype turned up a few times. The V gene is TRBV20-1, the J gene TRBJ1-2; 7 bases align to TRBD1. CDR3 length: 15 amino acids. Losses at the gene ends were 6 bases for V and 0 bases for J; bases not matched to a gene: 10. Per germline, CDR1 DFQATT and CDR2 SNEGSKA (reference sequence). The CDR3 bases are TGCAGTGCCCCGGGACAGTGGTGGACTAACTATGGCTACACCTTC. Amino acid sequence: CSAPGQWWTNYGYTF.

This clonotype was observed many times. The gene calls are TRBV4-3 and TRBJ2-1, with D possibly being TRBD2 (7 bases). CDR1 and CDR2 (germline): LGHNA, YSLEER. The CDR3 runs to 15 residues. Trimming stripped 2 bases from V and 8 bases from J, with 16 bases between. CDR3 loop: CASSQSWGGLYEQFF. DNA for the CDR3: TGCGCCAGCAGCCAATCCTGGGGGGGCTTGTATGAGCAGTTCTTC.

The V call is TRBV20-1, the J call TRBJ2-3; D unresolved. Trimming took 2 bases from V and 1 from J, leaving 10 bases between them. CDR3 size: 14 residues. The germline V gene has CDR1 DFQATT and CDR2 SNEGSKA (reference sequence). In nucleotides, the CDR3 is TGCAGTGCTAGACGGCAAGTAGGCACAGATACGCAGTATTTT. It specifies CSARRQVGTDTQYF.

At least ten counts were recorded for this clonotype. The rearrangement links TRBV2 to TRBJ2-1, with D possibly being TRBD1 (5 bases). CDR3 length equals 14 residues. The V and J ends lost 7 bases and 0 bases respectively, with 10 bases between them. Germline CDR1 reads SNHLY; CDR2 reads FYNNEI. CDR3 sequence reads: CASTGPPSYNEQFF. The CDR3 bases are TGTGCCAGCACAGGGCCCCCCTCCTACAATGAGCAGTTCTTC.

Regarding this clonotype: A much larger clone sits a single nucleotide away, making a read error possible. V and J are TRBV4-2 and TRBJ2-7; TRBD1 might be the D (5 bases). The CDR3 totals 12 residues. Germline CDR1 and CDR2: LGHNA and YNFKEQ. CDR3 sequence reads: CVSSHPQGWQYF. CDR3 nucleotides: TGTGTCAGCAGCCATCCGCAGGGATGGCAGTACTTC.

V and J are TRBV6-1 and TRBJ1-1; 8 nucleotides line up with TRBD1. The germline CDR1 and CDR2 sequences are MNHNS and SASEGT. V lost 4 bases to trimming and J lost 5 bases; unmatched junction nucleotides: 6. The CDR3 is made up of 14 amino acids. CDR3 region: CASSGGQGRTEAFF. The CDR3 DNA reads TGTGCCAGCAGTGGAGGACAGGGAAGAACTGAAGCTTTCTTT.

This clonotype has ten or more counts. The chain's CDR3 is CASSVGSGRANEQFF. CDR3 DNA: TGTGCCAGCAGCGTAGGAAGCGGGAGGGCCAATGAGCAGTTCTTC. J is TRBJ2-1 and V is TRBV9; TRBD2 agrees at 10 bases. This CDR3 is 15 amino acids long. V lost 0 bases to trimming and J lost 6 bases; unmatched junction nucleotides: 3. Germline-derived CDR1 and CDR2 are SGDLS and YYNGEE.

The rearrangement uses TRBV7-2 and TRBJ2-1; D uncertain. Germline values: CDR1 SGHTA, CDR2 FQGNSA. V dropped 1 base and J dropped 10 bases, with 20 bases sitting between them. The length of the CDR3 is 16 residues. CDR3 region: CASSLVSGPAGYEQFF. In nucleotides, the CDR3 is TGTGCCAGCAGCTTAGTATCCGGGCCAGCAGGCTACGAGCAGTTCTTC.

Only a few counts were recorded for this clonotype. The V call is TRBV20-1, the J call TRBJ2-7; possible D gene TRBD2, 6 bases. This CDR3 has 13 residues. The germline V and J ends were trimmed by 2 bases and 6 bases, with 14 bases remaining between them. The germline CDR1 and CDR2 sequences are DFQATT and SNEGSKA (reference sequence). The CDR3 is CSARMAGRGEQYF. Here the CDR3 DNA reads TGCAGTGCTAGAATGGCTGGGCGGGGCGAGCAGTACTTC.

CDR3 protein: CASSLGGARGTEAFF. DNA of the CDR3: TGTGCCAGCAGCTTAGGTGGGGCGAGAGGGACTGAAGCTTTCTTT. The chain has TRBV7-2 and TRBJ1-1, with a possible D match to TRBD1 (5 bases). This CDR3 has 15 residues. V lost 1 base to trimming and J lost 5 bases, with 14 bases between them. CDR1 SGHTA and CDR2 FQGNSA come from the germline V gene.

This clonotype was counted at least ten times. This CDR3 is CASSVEVAKNIQYF. The CDR3 DNA reads TGCGCCAGCAGCGTAGAGGTAGCCAAAAACATTCAGTACTTC. V and J are TRBV5-1 and TRBJ2-4; D is undetermined. Germline-derived CDR1 and CDR2 are SGHRS and YFSETQ. The CDR3 totals 14 residues. Trimming cost V 4 bases and J 0 bases, with 8 bases left between them.

This clonotype was detected ten times or more. The rearrangement joins TRBV12-3 or TRBV12-4 to TRBJ2-7; D is ambiguous. The CDR3 is 13 amino acids. The V end lost 5 bases, the J end lost 4 bases, and 12 bases lay between the germline ends. The CDR3 DNA sequence: TGTGCCAGCAGTATGGAACACGGATACGAGCAGTACTTC. Translated: CASSMEHGYEQYF.